This TCR beta chain was found in a study of Tregs in tolerant kidney transplant recipients. About the study: Mixed chimerism was transient after nonmyeloablative marrow transplants from related graft donors.

Libraries were prepared by immunoSEQ multiplex PCR; TCRdb keeps only in-frame clonotypes and omits some of them. Of 110,000 or so clones listed, 85% to 90% are singletons. CD4+CD25+CD127- Tregs, CD4+CD25- non-Tregs, CD4 and CD8 cells were sorted. The CDR3 sequence is 15 residues long. Trimming took 5 bases from V and 4 from J; bases not matched to a gene: 8. CDR1 SGDLS and CDR2 YYNGEE come from the germline V gene. This chain uses TRBV9 with TRBJ2-2; 7 nucleotides align to TRBD2. The receptor's source is a human donor who received a combined kidney and bone marrow transplant. Material: CD4+ T cells from blood, obtained before the transplant. The CDR3, as DNA: TGTGCCAGCAGTCGCACTAGCGAATCCACCGGGGAGCTGTTTTTT. Translation: CASSRTSESTGELFF. Based on the CDR3 plus reference TRBV9 and TRBJ2-2, the full variable domain is DSGVTQTPKHLITATGQRVTLRCSPRSGDLSVYWYQQSLDQGLQFLIQYYNGEERAKGNILERFSAQQFPDLHSELNLSSLELGDSALYFCASSRTSESTGELFFGEGSRLTVL.